One and the same sample provided the 19 T cell receptor beta chains below, sequenced in a study of shared clonotypes between healthy human individuals. Clones were sequenced by immunoSEQ multiplex PCR, and TCRdb holds only the in-frame ones, with some missing. The sample includes 1.4 million or so clones, approximately 98.5% seen only once; the top ten take over 0.3%. Sequencing was carried out using naive CD4+ T cells sorted from blood. Subset: CD45RA+ positively selected. The origin of the receptors is a young man in good health.

Worth noting for this clone: The same CDR3 also results from other DNA sequences found in this sample. V usage is TRBV6-1 and J usage is TRBJ2-7; possible D gene TRBD2, 7 bases. This CDR3 has 14 amino acids. Deletions cut 0 bases from V and 2 bases from J, with 8 bases between. In germline, CDR1 is MNHNS, CDR2 SASEGT. In DNA, the CDR3 is TGTGCCAGCAGTGAAGCGGGGGGGCCCTACGAGCAGTACTTC. Protein sequence: CASSEAGGPYEQYF.

The rearrangement links TRBV18 to TRBJ2-7, with D unresolved. The CDR3 is 14 amino acids. Germline V gives CDR1 KGHSH, CDR2 LQKENI. Trimming removed 1 base at V and 6 bases at J, with 13 bases between. The CDR3 here is CASSPQYGVGEQYF. The CDR3 nucleotides are TGTGCCAGCTCACCACAATACGGTGTAGGCGAGCAGTACTTC. The complete variable domain, with remaining parts taken from reference TRBV18 and TRBJ2-7, reads NAGVMQNPRHLVRRRGQEARLRCSPMKGHSHVYWYRQLPEEGLKFMVYLQKENIIDESGMPKERFSAEFPKEGPSILRIQQVVRGDSAAYFCASSPQYGVGEQYFGPGTRLTVT.

The rearrangement links TRBV2 to TRBJ2-7; D assignment may be TRBD1 or TRBD2 (7 bases each). CDR1 is SNHLY and CDR2 is FYNNEI in the germline V gene. CDR3 length equals 12 residues. V was trimmed by 8 bases and J by 3 bases, leaving 11 bases between them. The CDR3 sequence: CASVRGGYEQYF. CDR3 nucleotide sequence: TGTGCCAGCGTCAGGGGGGGCTACGAGCAGTACTTC.

The chain couples TRBV5-1 to TRBJ2-1; TRBD2 aligns across 12 bases. CDR3 length equals 15 residues. From germline, CDR1 is SGHRS and CDR2 YFSETQ. V lost 5 bases to trimming and J lost 4 bases; unmatched junction nucleotides: 4. The CDR3 loop reads CASRLGTSGYNEQFF. The DNA of the CDR3 is TGCGCCAGCAGGCTGGGGACTAGCGGGTACAATGAGCAGTTCTTC.

The gene calls are TRBV7-2 and TRBJ1-3, with TRBD1 matching 9 bases. V was pared by 5 bases and J by 4 bases, with 3 bases of the junction left unmatched. The CDR3 covers 14 residues. In germline, CDR1 is SGHTA, CDR2 FQGNSA. In DNA, the CDR3 is TGTGCCAGCAGCCGGGGACAGGGCGGAAACACCATATATTTT. It encodes CASSRGQGGNTIYF.

The J gene is TRBJ2-5, the V gene TRBV6-6; the match to TRBD1 covers 8 bases. Trimming took 6 bases from V and 4 from J; bases not matched to a gene: 4. This CDR3 is 13 amino acids long. The germline gives CDR1 MNHNY, CDR2 SVGAGI (reference sequence). The CDR3 loop is CASSETGVETQYF. CDR3 in DNA: TGTGCCAGCAGCGAGACAGGGGTAGAGACCCAGTACTTC.

V gene TRBV18 combines with J gene TRBJ2-7; TRBD1 matches 8 bases. Germline V gene data show CDR1 as KGHSH and CDR2 as LQKENI. V was clipped by 0 bases and J by 5 bases; unmatched bases: 3. The CDR3 is made up of 14 amino acids. CDR3 residues: CASSPPGQADEQYF. The CDR3 bases are TGTGCCAGCTCACCACCGGGACAGGCCGACGAGCAGTACTTC.

The CDR3 protein is CASSIEGRRGNEQFF. DNA for the CDR3: TGTGCCAGTAGTATTGAAGGACGAAGAGGGAATGAGCAGTTCTTC. The chain has TRBV19 and TRBJ2-1, with a possible D match to TRBD2 (5 bases). V was shortened by 3 bases and J by 7 bases, with 16 bases between the two germline ends. Germline loops: CDR1 LNHDA, CDR2 SQIVND (reference sequence). The CDR3 sequence is 15 residues long. The variable domain in full, completed from reference TRBV19 and TRBJ2-1, reads DGGITQSPKYLFRKEGQNVTLSCEQNLNHDAMYWYRQDPGQGLRLIYYSQIVNDFQKGDIAEGYSVSREKKESFPLTVTSAQKNPTAFYLCASSIEGRRGNEQFFGPGTRLTVL.

The chain recombines TRBV11-2 with TRBJ2-1; 7 nucleotides align to TRBD2. This CDR3 spans 13 amino acids. Germline loops: CDR1 SGHAT, CDR2 FQNNGV. The V gene end was trimmed by 5 bases and the J gene end by 9 bases; junction bases not matched to a gene: 7. CDR3 nucleotide sequence: TGTGCCAGCAGCAGCGGACTAGTGCTTGAGCAGTTCTTC. Amino acids: CASSSGLVLEQFF.

The V gene is TRBV4-2, the J gene TRBJ2-7, with TRBD2 as a possible D gene (6 bases). This CDR3 comprises 14 residues. The V gene lost 0 bases and the J gene lost 5 bases, with 11 bases spanning the gap. In germline, CDR1 is LGHNA, CDR2 YNFKEQ. In DNA form, the CDR3 reads TGTGCCAGCAGCCAAGACCGGGAGCGGAACGAGCAGTACTTC. It encodes CASSQDRERNEQYF.

This clone was seen once. J is TRBJ2-1 and V is TRBV14; D not certain. The V end was cut by 5 bases, the J end by 6 bases, with 11 bases between. There are 13 residues in the CDR3. Looked up from germline, CDR1 is SGHDN and CDR2 is FVKESK. The CDR3 DNA is TGTGCCAGCAGCTATGACATCATCAATGAGCAGTTCTTC. The encoded protein is CASSYDIINEQFF.

The CDR3 DNA reads as TGCAGCATCAGCGGTGTGGGGGAGCAGTACTTC. Protein sequence: CSISGVGEQYF. The chain is built from TRBV20-1 and TRBJ2-7; D is possibly TRBD2 (5 bases). Looked up from germline, CDR1 is DFQATT and CDR2 is SNEGSKA (reference sequence). The CDR3 has 11 residues.

On this clone itself: No DNA is shown, since the ends of the CDR3 on it are uncertain; the CDR3 is the one TCRdb lists. This chain joins TRBV27 and TRBJ2-2; the table's D call, TRBD2, has no DNA check behind it. From germline, CDR1 is MNHEY and CDR2 SMNVEV (reference sequence). Termini included, the CDR3 measures 21 amino acids. The CDR3 here is CASPKTGTSGSVGPGTGELFF.

The rearrangement links TRBV6-1 to TRBJ2-2; no clear D gene. V lost 4 bases and J 2 bases, leaving 11 bases between the germline ends. CDR3 size: 15 residues. Germline lookup yields CDR1 MNHNS and CDR2 SASEGT. Here the CDR3 DNA reads TGTGCCAGCAGTGCGGTTGACATAAACACCGGGGAGCTGTTTTTT. It yields the protein CASSAVDINTGELFF.

The V call is TRBV5-6, the J call TRBJ2-5, with 7 bases that match TRBD1. Germline CDR1 and CDR2: SGHDT and YYEEEE. This CDR3 spans 16 amino acids. With 6 bases clipped from V and 5 bases from J, the junction kept 16 bases outside the gene matches. The CDR3 DNA sequence: TGTGCCAGCACCGGACAGGAGGAGGATTTTCAGGAGACCCAGTACTTC. Translation: CASTGQEEDFQETQYF.

The chain combines TRBV9 with TRBJ1-1, with 7 positions matching TRBD1. The trim removed 0 bases at V and 5 bases at J, leaving 13 bases unmatched. Per the germline V gene, CDR1 is SGDLS and CDR2 is YYNGEE. The CDR3 totals 17 residues. The CDR3 sequence is CASSVGDRVGGRTEAFF. As DNA, the CDR3 is TGTGCCAGCAGCGTAGGCGACAGGGTAGGCGGGAGGACTGAAGCTTTCTTT.

This sequence joins TRBV7-2 and TRBJ2-7, with 7 bases matching TRBD1. The CDR3 is 15 amino acids. The V gene end was trimmed by 1 base and the J gene end by 0 bases; junction bases not matched to a gene: 3. Germline loops: CDR1 SGHTA, CDR2 FQGNSA. CDR3 nucleotides: TGTGCCAGCAGCTTAGTCACAGGGGCCTCCTACGAGCAGTACTTC. Its translation: CASSLVTGASYEQYF.

The chain joins TRBV18 to TRBJ1-3; D is uncertain. The CDR3 length is 18 residues. Germline CDR1 KGHSH, CDR2 LQKENI. V gave up 3 bases and J gave up 0 bases, with 18 bases separating them. The DNA for the CDR3 is TGTGCCAGCTCACCTAAGGCATCAGCTCATAACTCTGGAAACACCATATATTTT. Translated: CASSPKASAHNSGNTIYF. Full variable domain (missing parts from reference TRBV18 and TRBJ1-3): NAGVMQNPRHLVRRRGQEARLRCSPMKGHSHVYWYRQLPEEGLKFMVYLQKENIIDESGMPKERFSAEFPKEGPSILRIQQVVRGDSAAYFCASSPKASAHNSGNTIYFGEGSWLTVV.

The count of this clone is one. This chain joins TRBV19 and TRBJ2-3; unclear D gene. The germline V gene has CDR1 LNHDA and CDR2 SQIVND (reference sequence). V was trimmed by 3 bases and J by 1 base, leaving 23 bases between them. The CDR3 extends over 19 amino acids. The CDR3 loop is CASSMFKGLVGIGTDTQYF. As DNA, the CDR3 is TGTGCCAGTAGTATGTTTAAGGGCCTTGTAGGTATAGGCACAGATACGCAGTATTTT.